The rows below give T cell receptor beta chains drawn from one sample of a study of memory CD4+ T cells and cytomegalovirus serostatus. TCRdb keeps only in-frame clones here, not all; method: immunoSEQ multiplex PCR. The sample consists of 50,000 or so clones, more than 60% of them appearing once. Input material: memory CD4+ T cells from blood. All receptors come from an adult in good health and CMV-seronegative. Each CDR3 is given with its conserved first and last residue. Fields, in order: J gene, V gene, clone size, D gene, CDR3 protein, CDR3 DNA. The D gene is left open where the match is weak. Size tells how often a clone was seen (once, few, many) or the class of an expanded clone, and some rows leave it out.

j_call: TRBJ2-7; v_call: TRBV23-1; clone_size: .; d_call: .; cdr3_aa: CASSPPSGVQYF; cdr3_nt: TGCGCCAGCAGTCCACCCTCGGGGGTGCAGTACTTC
j_call: TRBJ2-7; v_call: TRBV5-8; clone_size: .; d_call: TRBD1; cdr3_aa: CANPKNPGTGGDEQYF; cdr3_nt: TGTGCCAACCCCAAAAACCCCGGGACAGGGGGGGACGAGCAGTACTTC
j_call: TRBJ2-1; v_call: TRBV15; clone_size: few; d_call: TRBD1; cdr3_aa: CATSREAGTDRDEQFF; cdr3_nt: TGTGCCACCAGCAGAGAGGCCGGGACAGATAGGGATGAGCAGTTCTTC
j_call: TRBJ1-4; v_call: TRBV12-5; clone_size: once; d_call: .; cdr3_aa: CASGLGASGYNEKLFF; cdr3_nt: TGTGCTAGTGGTTTGGGAGCCTCGGGATACAATGAAAAACTGTTTTTT
j_call: TRBJ2-3; v_call: TRBV7-2; clone_size: .; d_call: TRBD2; cdr3_aa: CASSSLGLAGTRNTQYF; cdr3_nt: TGTGCCAGCAGCTCCCTAGGACTAGCGGGGACTCGAAATACGCAGTATTTT
j_call: TRBJ2-2; v_call: TRBV15; clone_size: once; d_call: .; cdr3_aa: CATSRERGFTGELFF; cdr3_nt: TGTGCCACCAGCAGAGAACGGGGATTCACCGGGGAGCTGTTTTTT
j_call: TRBJ2-7; v_call: TRBV27; clone_size: .; d_call: TRBD2; cdr3_aa: CASSRGTSGRKNEQYF; cdr3_nt: TGTGCCAGCAGTAGGGGGACTAGCGGGAGAAAGAACGAGCAGTACTTC
j_call: TRBJ2-2; v_call: TRBV29-1; clone_size: .; d_call: .; cdr3_aa: CSAGGWDTGELFF; cdr3_nt: TGCAGCGCAGGGGGGTGGGACACCGGGGAGCTGTTTTTT
j_call: TRBJ1-1; v_call: TRBV28; clone_size: .; d_call: .; cdr3_aa: CASTRGGSFEAFF; cdr3_nt: TGTGCCAGCACCCGCGGGGGCTCTTTTGAAGCTTTCTTT
j_call: TRBJ2-3; v_call: TRBV29-1; clone_size: once; d_call: .; cdr3_aa: CSVEDRGTDTQYF; cdr3_nt: TGCAGCGTTGAAGACAGGGGAACAGATACGCAGTATTTT
j_call: TRBJ2-1; v_call: TRBV7-6; clone_size: .; d_call: TRBD2; cdr3_aa: CASSLGTSPRDEQFF; cdr3_nt: TGTGCCAGCAGCTTGGGGACTAGCCCTAGGGATGAGCAGTTCTTC
j_call: TRBJ2-5; v_call: TRBV5-5; clone_size: .; d_call: .; cdr3_aa: CASSLGTKETQYF; cdr3_nt: TGTGCCAGCAGCTTGGGGACGAAAGAGACCCAGTACTTC